These T cell receptor beta chains were read from a single sample in a study of T cells in Graves' hyperthyroidism and ophthalmopathy. MiXCR, applied by TCRdb to the multiplex PCR reads, yields one record per CDR3 protein. The top ten clones hold roughly 13% of a sample with hundreds of thousands of distinct CDR3 sequences, approximately 14% of them seen once. Sequencing input: blood. Source of these receptors: a man younger than 35 with Graves' ophthalmopathy. Each CDR3 is given with its conserved first and last residue. A D gene is named only where the DNA matches it firmly. The size entry is marked missing in some rows and otherwise reads once, few, many or a size class.

J gene,D gene,V gene,clone size,CDR3 protein,CDR3 DNA
TRBJ1-3,-,TRBV19,few,CASTSSGNTIYF,TGTGCCAGTACATCCTCTGGAAACACCATATATTTT
TRBJ2-7,-,TRBV20-1,many,CSADSLRGEQYF,TGCAGTGCTGACTCCCTCCGGGGCGAGCAGTACTTC
TRBJ1-1,-,TRBV30,many,CAWSVRFEGDTEAFF,TGTGCCTGGAGTGTACGTTTTGAGGGGGACACTGAAGCTTTCTTT
TRBJ2-5,-,TRBV7-9,many,CASSLDLGNLKETQYF,TGTGCCAGCAGCTTAGATCTCGGCAATCTTAAAGAGACCCAGTACTTC
TRBJ1-1,TRBD1,TRBV4-1,-,CASSQETGVNTEAFF,TGCGCCAGCAGCCAAGAGACAGGGGTGAACACTGAAGCTTTCTTT
TRBJ2-1,TRBD2,TRBV4-2,-,CASSQGTSGSRETQFF,TGTGCCAGCAGCCAAGGGACTAGCGGGAGTAGAGAGACCCAGTTCTTC
TRBJ1-5,-,TRBV20-1,many,CSASAAAGDQPQHF,TGCAGTGCTAGCGCCGCCGCGGGAGATCAGCCCCAGCATTTT
TRBJ1-5,-,TRBV30,many,CAWSYIGAGQPQHF,TGTGCCTGGAGTTACATTGGAGCGGGCCAGCCCCAGCATTTT
TRBJ1-2,TRBD1,TRBV20-1,many,CSARKIQGEAYGYTF,TGCAGTGCGAGGAAAATCCAGGGGGAGGCCTATGGCTACACCTTC
TRBJ1-2,-,TRBV5-4,-,CASRSHGPALAGYTF,TGTGCCAGCAGGTCCCACGGGCCCGCCCTAGCTGGCTACACCTTC
TRBJ2-3,TRBD2,TRBV5-1,many,CASSLMTSGGSTDTQYF,TGCGCCAGCAGCCTAATGACTAGCGGGGGTAGCACAGATACGCAGTATTTT
TRBJ2-7,-,TRBV7-9,-,CASSLGRDFRVNEQYF,TGTGCCAGCAGCTTAGGGCGGGACTTTCGGGTAAACGAGCAGTACTTC
TRBJ2-7,TRBD2,TRBV3-1,-,CASSQDIGTSGLYEQYF,TGTGCCAGCAGCCAAGATATCGGAACTAGCGGGCTCTACGAGCAGTACTTC
TRBJ2-4,-,TRBV20-1,many,CSASRGPERDIQYF,TGCAGTGCTAGTCGGGGACCCGAACGGGACATTCAGTACTTC
TRBJ2-1,TRBD2,TRBV19,-,CASSIEAGVIDVPYNEQFF,TGTGCCAGTAGTATCGAAGCGGGGGTCATCGATGTCCCCTACAATGAGCAGTTCTTC
TRBJ2-7,-,TRBV27,few,CASRSAYEQYF,TGTGCCAGCAGATCGGCTTACGAGCAGTACTTC
TRBJ2-7,-,TRBV15,many,CATSRDRGEPYEQYF,TGTGCCACCAGCAGAGATCGGGGTGAGCCCTACGAGCAGTACTTC
TRBJ2-1,TRBD1,TRBV10-2,-,CASSAGQGGNEQFF,TGCGCCAGCAGTGCCGGACAGGGGGGAAATGAGCAGTTCTTC
TRBJ2-3,-,TRBV18,-,CASSPSWGGQDTQYF,TGTGCCAGCTCACCTAGCTGGGGGGGCCAAGATACGCAGTATTTT
TRBJ2-3,TRBD2,TRBV3-1,many,CASMSLGGSTDTQYF,TGTGCCAGCATGTCTCTGGGGGGGAGCACAGATACGCAGTATTTT
TRBJ2-4,-,TRBV12-3/TRBV12-4,many,CASSNDQYRNIQYF,TGTGCCAGCAGTAACGACCAGTATAGAAACATTCAGTACTTC
TRBJ2-5,TRBD1,TRBV5-8,many,CASSPGTGGAGTQYF,TGTGCCAGCAGCCCAGGGACAGGGGGCGCAGGGACCCAGTACTTC
TRBJ2-2,-,TRBV7-9,many,CASSPRGQRAGELFF,TGTGCCAGCAGCCCCCGTGGACAACGGGCCGGGGAGCTGTTTTTT
TRBJ2-1,TRBD2,TRBV3-1,many,CASTKVTSGRGNEQFF,TGTGCCAGCACCAAAGTGACTAGCGGGAGGGGTAATGAGCAGTTCTTC
TRBJ1-5,TRBD1,TRBV7-6,-,CASSLGDRDFNQPQHF,TGTGCCAGCAGCTTAGGAGACAGGGACTTTAATCAGCCCCAGCATTTT
TRBJ1-1,-,TRBV4-1,-,CASSPGVWNTEAFF,TGCGCCAGCAGCCCCGGGGTCTGGAACACTGAAGCTTTCTTT
TRBJ2-1,TRBD1,TRBV24-1,many,CATSKTGESSYNEQFF,TGTGCCACCAGCAAAACAGGGGAAAGCTCCTACAATGAGCAGTTCTTC
TRBJ2-5,-,TRBV12-3/TRBV12-4,many,CASSLGQGSTQETQYF,TGTGCCAGCAGTTTAGGGCAGGGGTCGACACAAGAGACCCAGTACTTC
TRBJ1-1,-,TRBV27,-,CASREGSFASEAFF,TGTGCCAGCAGGGAGGGCTCATTTGCTTCTGAAGCTTTCTTT
TRBJ2-1,-,TRBV6-5,many,CASSYRRQAVDNEQFF,TGTGCCAGCAGTTACCGCAGACAGGCGGTGGACAATGAGCAGTTCTTC
TRBJ2-6,-,TRBV12-3/TRBV12-4,many,CASSLAGLGANVLTF,TGTGCCAGCAGTTTAGCGGGGCTCGGGGCCAACGTCCTGACTTTC
TRBJ1-2,-,TRBV7-9,-,CASSPGHYYGYTF,TGTGCCAGCAGCCCGGGACATTACTATGGCTACACCTTC
TRBJ2-1,TRBD1,TRBV11-3,few,CASSPGTEIGAEQFF,TGTGCCAGCAGCCCTGGGACAGAGATAGGGGCCGAGCAGTTCTTC
TRBJ2-3,TRBD2,TRBV7-2,many,CATRGDGATQYF,TGTGCCACGCGGGGGGATGGTGCTACGCAGTATTTT
TRBJ2-6,-,TRBV12-3/TRBV12-4,few,CASSFFGSGANVLTF,TGTGCCAGCAGTTTTTTTGGCTCTGGGGCCAACGTCCTGACTTTC
TRBJ2-6,-,TRBV11-2,many,CASSRGTDRNVLTF,TGTGCCAGCAGTCGAGGGACGGACCGGAACGTCCTGACTTTC
TRBJ1-2,-,TRBV19,many,CASSPNTGRSGYTF,TGTGCCAGTAGTCCAAACACAGGGAGGTCTGGCTACACCTTC
TRBJ2-7,-,TRBV5-1,many,CASSSHPGTLAYEQYF,TGCGCCAGCAGCTCCCATCCCGGGACATTAGCCTACGAGCAGTACTTC
TRBJ1-2,-,TRBV6-2/TRBV6-3,few,CASGTIPSHYGYTF,TGTGCCAGCGGCACAATCCCGTCCCACTATGGCTACACCTTC
TRBJ2-7,-,TRBV7-2,many,CASSLRQATYEQYF,TGTGCCAGCAGCCTTCGACAGGCTACCTACGAGCAGTACTTC
TRBJ1-1,TRBD1,TRBV7-3,few,CASSATGGNTEAFF,TGTGCCAGCAGCGCGACAGGGGGCAACACTGAAGCTTTCTTT
TRBJ2-1,TRBD2,TRBV20-1,many,CSAGTTMFNEQFF,TGCAGTGCCGGGACTACCATGTTCAATGAGCAGTTCTTC
TRBJ2-1,TRBD2,TRBV5-1,few,CASSPELAGGSSYNEQFF,TGCGCCAGCAGCCCGGAGCTAGCGGGGGGGAGCTCCTACAATGAGCAGTTCTTC
TRBJ2-7,TRBD2,TRBV12-3/TRBV12-4,-,CASSSPGLAGEYIYEQYF,TGTGCCAGCAGTTCCCCGGGACTAGCGGGGGAGTATATCTACGAGCAGTACTTC